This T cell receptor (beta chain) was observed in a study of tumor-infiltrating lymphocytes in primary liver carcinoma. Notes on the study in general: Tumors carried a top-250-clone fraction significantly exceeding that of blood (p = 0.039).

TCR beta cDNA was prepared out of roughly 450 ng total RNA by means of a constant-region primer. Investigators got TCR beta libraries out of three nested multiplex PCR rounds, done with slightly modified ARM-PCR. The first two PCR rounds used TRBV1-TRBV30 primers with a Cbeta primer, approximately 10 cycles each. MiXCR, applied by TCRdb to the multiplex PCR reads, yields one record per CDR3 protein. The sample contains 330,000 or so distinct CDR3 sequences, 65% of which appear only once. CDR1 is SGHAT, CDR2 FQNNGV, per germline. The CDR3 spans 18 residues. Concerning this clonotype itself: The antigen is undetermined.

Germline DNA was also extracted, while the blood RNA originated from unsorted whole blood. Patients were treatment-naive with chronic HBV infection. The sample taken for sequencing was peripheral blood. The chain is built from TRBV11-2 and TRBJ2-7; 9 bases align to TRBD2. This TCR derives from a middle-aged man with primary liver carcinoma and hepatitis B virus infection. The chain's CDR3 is CVSSVAGASFRSSYEQYF. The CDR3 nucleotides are TGTGTCAGTAGCGTAGCGGGAGCCTCTTTTCGGAGCTCCTACGAGCAGTACTTC.